Below are 15 T cell receptor beta chains sequenced from a single sample in a study of blood T cell repertoires in COVID-19 (TCRdb year 2020). The protocol used for the library was the immunoSEQ multiplex PCR assay. TCRdb mirrors the immuneACCESS table, restricted to in-frame sequences. Some clones are absent from its copies; in checked studies, under half trace to an unresolved V gene, and the reason for the others is unknown. The sample table holds about 150,000 clones, of which 65% to 85% were seen once. The ten largest clonotypes hold roughly 5.3% of the sample. Sequenced material: peripheral blood. Source of these receptors: a woman aged 50 to 65 with acute or convalescent COVID-19.

This clone has just a few counts. CDR3 sequence (DNA): TGTGCCAGCAGCCCCACCAGTTCTGGAAACACCATATATTTT. Protein: CASSPTSSGNTIYF. The V and J genes are TRBV7-2 and TRBJ1-3; D not certain. CDR1 and CDR2 from the germline V gene are SGHTA and FQGNSA. V lost 5 bases and J lost 1, with 9 bases in between. CDR3 length: 14 amino acids.

CDR3 sequence reads: CASSPDYGIHYGYTF. The CDR3 DNA sequence: TGTGCCAGCAGTCCGGACTACGGGATACACTATGGCTACACCTTC. The chain combines TRBV6-5 with TRBJ1-2; unclear D gene. CDR3 length: 15 amino acids. Germline CDR1 MNHEY, CDR2 SVGAGI. V was trimmed by 5 bases and J by 3 bases, leaving 16 bases between them.

The chain joins TRBV7-3 to TRBJ2-3; 7 bases align to TRBD1. V trimming: 0 bases; J trimming: 4 bases; junction bases outside the gene matches: 4. The germline V gene has CDR1 SGHTA and CDR2 FQGTGA. The CDR3 has 15 residues. This CDR3 is CASSLTSDRADTQYF. The DNA of the CDR3 is TGTGCCAGCAGCTTAACTTCCGACAGGGCAGATACGCAGTATTTT.

The rearrangement links TRBV24-1 to TRBJ1-1, with D possibly TRBD1 on 5 matching bases. Germline V gene lookup returns CDR1 KGHDR and CDR2 SFDVKD. V lost 0 bases and J 2 bases, leaving 6 bases between the germline ends. The CDR3 consists of 14 residues. DNA for the CDR3: TGTGCCACCAGTGATTTGGGACATAACACTGAAGCTTTCTTT. Its protein product is CATSDLGHNTEAFF.

This rearrangement joins TRBV18 to TRBJ1-2, with a possible D match to TRBD1 (6 bases). CDR3 size: 15 residues. Germline CDR1 KGHSH, CDR2 LQKENI. V was shortened by 3 bases and J by 2 bases, with 13 bases between the two germline ends. CDR3 in DNA: TGTGCCAGCTCACCGAATAATGACAGGAACTATGGCTACACCTTC. Protein: CASSPNNDRNYGYTF.

V is TRBV30 and J is TRBJ1-1; TRBD1 aligns across 8 bases. There are 13 residues in the CDR3. V gave up 5 bases and J gave up 7 bases; unmatched junction bases: 9. The germline V gene encodes CDR1 GTSNPN and CDR2 SVGIG (reference sequence). The CDR3 loop is CAWADRAGSEAFF. DNA for the CDR3: TGTGCCTGGGCGGACAGGGCGGGGAGTGAAGCTTTCTTT.

The chain joins TRBV7-2 to TRBJ2-1; the D gene is possibly TRBD2 (5 bases). Germline CDR1 SGHTA, CDR2 FQGNSA. The CDR3 is 14 residues long. The ends were cut back, 5 bases at V and 4 bases at J, with 12 bases in the middle. The CDR3 region is CASSPPGLYNEQFF. The CDR3 DNA reads TGTGCCAGCAGCCCTCCTGGACTGTACAATGAGCAGTTCTTC.

The V gene is TRBV27, the J gene TRBJ1-2; 10 bases are a match to TRBD1. This CDR3 region has 13 residues. Germline V gene data show CDR1 as MNHEY and CDR2 as SMNVEV (reference sequence). Trimming took 5 bases from V and 10 from J; bases not matched to a gene: 7. CDR3 bases: TGTGCCAGCAGTACCACCGGGACAGGGGCCTACACCTTC. It encodes CASSTTGTGAYTF.

The chain employs TRBV19 and TRBJ2-5; D not resolved. Per the germline V gene, CDR1 is LNHDA and CDR2 is SQIVND (reference sequence). Trimming left V 1 base short and J 7 bases short, with 19 bases between. The CDR3 covers 16 residues. The CDR3 loop reads CASSIVPSGPAATQYF. CDR3 DNA: TGTGCCAGTAGTATAGTTCCCTCAGGTCCAGCAGCGACCCAGTACTTC.

V usage is TRBV14 and J usage is TRBJ2-3; D possibly corresponds to TRBD1 (5 bases). V lost 0 bases to trimming and J lost 3 bases, with 13 bases between them. CDR1 is SGHDN, CDR2 FVKESK, per germline. The CDR3 is 16 amino acids. The chain's CDR3 is CASSQEFQGKTDTQYF. Written as DNA, the CDR3 is TGTGCCAGCAGCCAAGAATTTCAGGGTAAAACAGATACGCAGTATTTT.

J is TRBJ2-1 and V is TRBV4-3, with TRBD1 matching 8 bases. After removal of 2 bases from V and 7 bases from J, the junction contained 7 bases not matched to a gene. The CDR3 loop spans 15 amino acids. Germline-derived CDR1 and CDR2 are LGHNA and YSLEER. CDR3 coding DNA: TGCGCCAGCAGCCAATCTCAGGGGGCTCGGAATGAGCAGTTCTTC. Translating it yields CASSQSQGARNEQFF.

This sequence joins TRBV6-2 or TRBV6-3 and TRBJ2-3; 12 nucleotides line up with TRBD2. This CDR3 is built from 17 residues. Germline V lookup: CDR1 MNHEY, CDR2 SVGEGT. With V trimmed by 8 bases and J by 5 bases, 14 bases remained unmatched. In DNA form, the CDR3 reads TGTGCCAGCTGTTCCTTCACTAGCGGGGGGCAGAGAGATACGCAGTATTTT. The encoded protein is CASCSFTSGGQRDTQYF.

The V call is TRBV28, the J call TRBJ1-5; the D gene is possibly TRBD1 (5 bases). The CDR3 totals 14 residues. The germline V and J ends were trimmed by 5 bases and 6 bases, with 14 bases remaining between them. CDR1 is MDHEN, CDR2 SYDVKM, per germline. The CDR3 nucleotides read TGTGCCAGCAGTAGTCAGGGCGTTGCTCAGCCCCAGCATTTT. Protein product: CASSSQGVAQPQHF.

V gene TRBV6-5 combines with J gene TRBJ1-1; 7 positions agree with TRBD1. Trimming at V came to 4 bases and at J to 0 bases, leaving 5 bases not matched to a gene. The CDR3 spans 15 residues. CDR1 is MNHEY and CDR2 is SVGAGI in the germline V gene. CDR3 in DNA: TGTGCCAGCAGTTCGCCGACAGGGATGAACACTGAAGCTTTCTTT. Translation gives CASSSPTGMNTEAFF.

The genes are TRBV27 and TRBJ1-2; TRBD1 aligns across 7 bases. The germline V gene encodes CDR1 MNHEY and CDR2 SMNVEV (reference sequence). This CDR3 spans 13 amino acids. Trimming at V came to 5 bases and at J to 8 bases, leaving 8 bases not matched to a gene. In DNA, the CDR3 is TGTGCCAGCAGTCGAACGACAGGGATCGGCTACACCTTC. Encoded protein: CASSRTTGIGYTF.